This T cell receptor (beta chain) was recorded in a study of response to subunit inactivated influenza vaccine. General study findings and limits: Authors suggested each seasonal flu vaccination may recruit only limited numbers of new T cells.

Each CDR3 protein gets one entry after TCRdb re-called the RT-PCR reads with MiXCR. The profile shows 650,000 to 800,000 distinct CDR3 sequences, approximately 15% of them singletons. CDR1 is MNHEY, CDR2 SMNVEV, per germline (reference sequence). J gave up 7 bases and V 5 bases, and 12 bases lay outside the gene matches. The CDR3 loop spans 17 amino acids. On this clonotype itself: Its target is not known.

This specimen was PBMCs from blood, taken around 14 days before vaccination. This sequence originates from a man in his fifties who received an inactivated influenza vaccine. The chain carries TRBV27 and TRBJ2-1, with 12 bases identical to TRBD2. CDR3 DNA: TGTGCCAGCAGTCCTGGCCTACTAGCGGGAGGAGGGAATGAGCAGTTCTTC. Translating it yields CASSPGLLAGGGNEQFF.